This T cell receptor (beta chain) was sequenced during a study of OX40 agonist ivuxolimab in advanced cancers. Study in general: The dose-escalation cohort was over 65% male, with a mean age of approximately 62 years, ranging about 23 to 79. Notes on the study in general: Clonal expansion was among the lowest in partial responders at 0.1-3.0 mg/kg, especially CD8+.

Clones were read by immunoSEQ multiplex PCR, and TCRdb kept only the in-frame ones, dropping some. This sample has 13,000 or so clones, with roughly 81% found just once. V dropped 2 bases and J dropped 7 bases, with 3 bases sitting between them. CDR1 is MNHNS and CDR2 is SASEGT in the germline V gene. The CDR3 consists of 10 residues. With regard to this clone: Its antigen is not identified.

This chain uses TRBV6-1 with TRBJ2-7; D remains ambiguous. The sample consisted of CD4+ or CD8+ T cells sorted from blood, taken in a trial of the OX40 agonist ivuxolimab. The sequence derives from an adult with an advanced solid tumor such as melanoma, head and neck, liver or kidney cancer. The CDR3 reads CASSEPEQYF. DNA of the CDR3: TGTGCCAGCAGTGAACCAGAGCAGTACTTC.